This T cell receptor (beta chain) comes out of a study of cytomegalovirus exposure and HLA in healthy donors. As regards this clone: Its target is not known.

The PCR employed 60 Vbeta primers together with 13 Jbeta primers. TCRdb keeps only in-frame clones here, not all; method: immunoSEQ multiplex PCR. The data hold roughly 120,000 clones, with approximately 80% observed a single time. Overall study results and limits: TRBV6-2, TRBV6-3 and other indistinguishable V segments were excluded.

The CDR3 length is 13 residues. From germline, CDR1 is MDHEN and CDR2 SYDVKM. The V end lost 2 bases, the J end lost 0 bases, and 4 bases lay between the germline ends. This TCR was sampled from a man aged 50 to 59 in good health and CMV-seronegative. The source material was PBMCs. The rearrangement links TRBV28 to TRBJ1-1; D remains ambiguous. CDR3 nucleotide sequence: TGTGCCAGCAGTTTACCAGTGAACACTGAAGCTTTCTTT. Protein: CASSLPVNTEAFF.